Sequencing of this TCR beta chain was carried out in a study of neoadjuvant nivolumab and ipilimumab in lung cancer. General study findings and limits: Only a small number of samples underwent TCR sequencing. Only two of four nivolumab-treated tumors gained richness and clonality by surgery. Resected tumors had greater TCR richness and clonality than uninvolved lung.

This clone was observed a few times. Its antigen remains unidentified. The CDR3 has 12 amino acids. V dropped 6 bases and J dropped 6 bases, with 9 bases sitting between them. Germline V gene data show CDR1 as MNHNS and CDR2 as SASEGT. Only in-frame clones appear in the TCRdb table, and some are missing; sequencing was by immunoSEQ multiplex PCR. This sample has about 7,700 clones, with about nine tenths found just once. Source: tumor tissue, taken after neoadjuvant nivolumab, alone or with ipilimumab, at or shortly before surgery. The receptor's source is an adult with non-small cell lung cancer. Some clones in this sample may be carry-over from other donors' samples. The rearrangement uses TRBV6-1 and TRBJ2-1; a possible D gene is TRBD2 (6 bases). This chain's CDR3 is CASSRDFNEQFF. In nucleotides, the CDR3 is TGTGCCAGCAGCAGGGACTTCAATGAGCAGTTCTTC.